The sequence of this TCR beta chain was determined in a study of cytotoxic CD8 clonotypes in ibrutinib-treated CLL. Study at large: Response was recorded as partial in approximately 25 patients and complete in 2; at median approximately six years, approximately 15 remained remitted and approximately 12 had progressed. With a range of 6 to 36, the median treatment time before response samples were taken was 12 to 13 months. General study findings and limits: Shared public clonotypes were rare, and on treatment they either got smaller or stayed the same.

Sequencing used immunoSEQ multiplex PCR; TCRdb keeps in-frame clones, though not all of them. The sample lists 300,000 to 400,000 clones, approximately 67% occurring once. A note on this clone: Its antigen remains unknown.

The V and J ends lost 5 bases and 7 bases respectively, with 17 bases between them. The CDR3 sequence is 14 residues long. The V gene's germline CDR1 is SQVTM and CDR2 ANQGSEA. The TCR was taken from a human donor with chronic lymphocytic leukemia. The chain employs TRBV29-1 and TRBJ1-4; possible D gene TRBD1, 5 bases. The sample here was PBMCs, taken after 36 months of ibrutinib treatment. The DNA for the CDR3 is TGCAGCGTTAGGTCCCCAGGGCGCGGTGAAAAACTGTTTTTT. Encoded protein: CSVRSPGRGEKLFF.